Following are 17 T cell receptor beta chains from one sample sequenced in a study of OX40 agonist ivuxolimab in advanced cancers. Generated by immunoSEQ multiplex PCR, the TCRdb table keeps only in-frame clones and is missing some. The sample includes more than 20,000 clones, about 90% of them seen just once. This sample comprised CD4+ or CD8+ T cells sorted from blood, obtained in a trial of the OX40 agonist ivuxolimab. Receptors originate from an adult with an advanced solid tumor such as melanoma, head and neck, liver or kidney cancer.

The gene calls are TRBV7-9 and TRBJ2-3; D call uncertain. Germline loops: CDR1 SEHNR, CDR2 FQNEAQ (reference sequence). The CDR3 extends over 15 amino acids. Trimming pared 5 bases from V and 7 bases from J, leaving 19 bases between. In nucleotides, the CDR3 is TGTGCCAGCAGCCGGGTGGAAAAACAACGACATACGCAGTATTTT. Its protein is CASSRVEKQRHTQYF.

The chain couples TRBV2 to TRBJ2-6, with unresolved D. Trimming left V 4 bases short and J 3 bases short, with 10 bases between. The CDR3 length is 15 residues. Per germline, CDR1 SNHLY and CDR2 FYNNEI. The CDR3 nucleotides read TGTGCCAGCAGTGTACCCCTGGGTGGGGCCAACGTCCTGACTTTC. Amino acids: CASSVPLGGANVLTF. The full variable domain, rest sourced from reference TRBV2 and TRBJ2-6, is EPEVTQTPSHQVTQMGQEVILRCVPISNHLYFYWYRQILGQKVEFLVSFYNNEISEKSEIFDDQFSVERPDGSNFTLKIRSTKLEDSAMYFCASSVPLGGANVLTFGAGSRLTVL.

Points on this clone: Other DNA sequences of this sample code for an identical CDR3. The chain uses TRBV30 and TRBJ1-2; TRBD1 might be the D (5 bases). V was clipped by 3 bases and J by 4 bases, with 12 bases between them. The CDR3 contains 13 residues. The germline V gene encodes CDR1 GTSNPN and CDR2 SVGIG (reference sequence). The CDR3 DNA sequence: TGTGCCTGGAGCAGGGACCGCCCCTATGGCTACACCTTC. Its translation is CAWSRDRPYGYTF.

The rearrangement links TRBV29-1 to TRBJ1-5; a weak D match, TRBD1 (6 bases). The CDR3 is 13 amino acids. Germline CDR1 reads SQVTM; CDR2 reads ANQGSEA. Trimming shortened V by 7 bases and J by 5 bases, and 15 bases separated the two germline ends. Here the CDR3 DNA reads TGCAGCGCTGGGGGGGGGCAGGATCAGCCCCAGCATTTT. Protein: CSAGGGQDQPQHF.

This sequence joins TRBV12-5 and TRBJ1-4; 8 nucleotides match TRBD1. The CDR3 spans 15 residues. CDR1 and CDR2 (germline): LGHNT, FRNRAP. Losses at the gene ends were 5 bases for V and 7 bases for J; bases not matched to a gene: 9. CDR3 sequence reads: CASGPGQGSSEKLFF. CDR3 DNA: TGTGCTAGTGGTCCCGGACAGGGCTCCAGTGAAAAACTGTTTTTT. Full variable domain (rest looked up from reference TRBV12-5 and TRBJ1-4): DARVTQTPRHKVTEMGQEVTMRCQPILGHNTVFWYRQTMMQGLELLAYFRNRAPLDDSGMPKDRFSAEMPDATLATLKIQPSEPRDSAVYFCASGPGQGSSEKLFFGSGTQLSVL.

The chain uses TRBV10-3 and TRBJ2-2; TRBD2 might be the D (6 bases). This CDR3 spans 17 amino acids. CDR1 is ENHRY, CDR2 SYGVKD, per germline. Trimming cost V 3 bases and J 3 bases, with 17 bases left between them. The CDR3 sequence: CAISDSVGTRYTGELFF. CDR3 nucleotides: TGTGCCATCAGTGATTCCGTAGGGACTCGTTACACCGGGGAGCTGTTTTTT.

The J gene is TRBJ2-1, the V gene TRBV9; tentatively, D is TRBD1 (5 bases). Deletions cut 3 bases from V and 7 bases from J, with 23 bases between. CDR1 is SGDLS, CDR2 YYNGEE, per germline. There are 17 residues in the CDR3. CDR3 coding DNA: TGTGCCAGCAGCGCCTCCGACTTTGGGGCTACCCCTAATGAGCAGTTCTTC. Translating gives CASSASDFGATPNEQFF.

This clone has just one count. This chain connects TRBV7-2 to TRBJ1-5; D gene ambiguous. Germline CDR1 reads SGHTA; CDR2 reads FQGNSA. CDR3 length: 14 amino acids. Trimming removed 4 bases at V and 0 bases at J, with 7 bases between. CDR3 in DNA: TGTGCCAGCAGCTACATAGATAGCAATCAGCCCCAGCATTTT. This encodes CASSYIDSNQPQHF.

This chain connects TRBV27 to TRBJ2-7; 13 bases line up with TRBD2. From germline, CDR1 is MNHEY and CDR2 SMNVEV (reference sequence). V was pared by 2 bases and J by 3 bases, with 7 bases of the junction left unmatched. This CDR3 region has 17 residues. The CDR3 sequence: CASSLLPGLAGFYEQYF. CDR3 in DNA: TGTGCCAGCAGTTTACTCCCGGGACTAGCGGGATTCTACGAGCAGTACTTC.

This chain links TRBV18 with TRBJ2-2; a possible D gene is TRBD1 (5 bases). The CDR3 extends over 16 amino acids. Germline-derived CDR1 and CDR2 are KGHSH and LQKENI. V was shortened by 2 bases and J by 3 bases, with 13 bases between the two germline ends. The CDR3 region is CASSPRGQGHTGELFF. For the CDR3, the DNA is TGTGCCAGCTCACCAAGGGGCCAGGGTCACACCGGGGAGCTGTTTTTT. The variable domain in full, with the rest retrieved from reference TRBV18 and TRBJ2-2, is NAGVMQNPRHLVRRRGQEARLRCSPMKGHSHVYWYRQLPEEGLKFMVYLQKENIIDESGMPKERFSAEFPKEGPSILRIQQVVRGDSAAYFCASSPRGQGHTGELFFGEGSRLTVL.

The CDR3 nucleotides are TGTGCCAGCAGTTACGGGATGCGGCGGGAGACCCAGTACTTC. The encoded protein is CASSYGMRRETQYF. V and J are TRBV6-5 and TRBJ2-5; no definite D call. With 2 bases removed from V and 5 bases from J, the gap between germline ends came to 12 bases. CDR3 size: 14 residues. The germline V gene encodes CDR1 MNHEY and CDR2 SVGAGI.

The rearrangement links TRBV28 to TRBJ2-7, with 7 bases identical to TRBD1. Unmatched junction bases numbered 7, after V lost 9 bases and J lost 5 bases. This CDR3 contains 12 residues. The V gene's germline CDR1 is MDHEN and CDR2 SYDVKM. The CDR3 reads CASARGLNEQYF. Written as DNA, the CDR3 is TGTGCCAGTGCAAGGGGGCTGAACGAGCAGTACTTC.

CDR3 DNA: TGTGCCAGCAGCCAGCGGGAGGACTCCTACGAGCAGTACTTC. This gives the protein CASSQREDSYEQYF. The chain carries TRBV11-2 and TRBJ2-7; 9 bases fit TRBD2. There are 14 residues in the CDR3. Looked up from germline, CDR1 is SGHAT and CDR2 is FQNNGV. Unmatched junction bases numbered 2, after V lost 5 bases and J lost 0 bases. Together with reference TRBV11-2 and TRBJ2-7, the CDR3 gives the full variable domain: EAGVAQSPRYKIIEKRQSVAFWCNPISGHATLYWYQQILGQGPKLLIQFQNNGVVDDSQLPKDRFSAERLKGVDSTLKIQPAKLEDSAVYLCASSQREDSYEQYFGPGTRLTVT.

The chain uses TRBV27 and TRBJ2-1, with 13 bases matching TRBD2. Germline CDR1 reads MNHEY; CDR2 reads SMNVEV (reference sequence). V trimming: 5 bases; J trimming: 7 bases; junction bases outside the gene matches: 8. The CDR3 is 16 amino acids. The CDR3 DNA is TGTGCCAGCAGTCCACTAGCGGGAGGGAAGGGGAATGAGCAGTTCTTC. Protein: CASSPLAGGKGNEQFF.

The chain carries TRBV2 and TRBJ2-1; TRBD2 matches 9 bases. The CDR3 is 14 amino acids. CDR1 SNHLY and CDR2 FYNNEI come from the germline V gene. Germline trimming cut 4 bases from V and 10 bases from J; bases unmatched to any gene: 8. The CDR3 reads CASSGTAGGREQFF. The CDR3 DNA sequence: TGTGCCAGCAGTGGGACAGCGGGAGGTCGGGAGCAGTTCTTC. Complete variable domain (other parts from reference TRBV2 and TRBJ2-1): EPEVTQTPSHQVTQMGQEVILRCVPISNHLYFYWYRQILGQKVEFLVSFYNNEISEKSEIFDDQFSVERPDGSNFTLKIRSTKLEDSAMYFCASSGTAGGREQFFGPGTRLTVL.

The V gene is TRBV18, the J gene TRBJ2-3; TRBD2 aligns across 7 bases. Per germline, CDR1 KGHSH and CDR2 LQKENI. This CDR3 is built from 19 residues. V was clipped by 1 base and J by 1 base; unmatched bases: 14. The CDR3 reads CASSPLKSGVTLGTDTQYF. CDR3 DNA sequence: TGTGCCAGCTCACCACTTAAAAGCGGGGTGACTTTGGGCACAGATACGCAGTATTTT.

The V call is TRBV5-1, the J call TRBJ2-5, with 13 bases that match TRBD2. V was pared by 4 bases and J by 11 bases, with 11 bases of the junction left unmatched. The CDR3 has 15 residues. CDR1 is SGHRS, CDR2 YFSETQ, per germline. Written as DNA, the CDR3 is TGCGCCAGCAGCCACCAGGGACTAGCGGGATGGGAGCAGTACTTC. Its protein product is CASSHQGLAGWEQYF.